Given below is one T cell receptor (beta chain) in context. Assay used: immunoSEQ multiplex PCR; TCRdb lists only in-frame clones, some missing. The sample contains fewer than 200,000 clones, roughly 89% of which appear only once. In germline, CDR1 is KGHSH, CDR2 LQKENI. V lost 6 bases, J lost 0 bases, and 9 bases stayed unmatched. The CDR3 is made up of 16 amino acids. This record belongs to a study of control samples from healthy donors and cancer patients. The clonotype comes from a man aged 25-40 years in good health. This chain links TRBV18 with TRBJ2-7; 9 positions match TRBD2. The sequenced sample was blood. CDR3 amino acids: CASSSTISGSSYEQYF. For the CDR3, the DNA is TGTGCCAGCTCGTCTACTATTAGCGGGAGCTCCTACGAGCAGTACTTC. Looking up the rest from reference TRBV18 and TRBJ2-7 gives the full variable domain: NAGVMQNPRHLVRRRGQEARLRCSPMKGHSHVYWYRQLPEEGLKFMVYLQKENIIDESGMPKERFSAEFPKEGPSILRIQQVVRGDSAAYFCASSSTISGSSYEQYFGPGTRLTVT.